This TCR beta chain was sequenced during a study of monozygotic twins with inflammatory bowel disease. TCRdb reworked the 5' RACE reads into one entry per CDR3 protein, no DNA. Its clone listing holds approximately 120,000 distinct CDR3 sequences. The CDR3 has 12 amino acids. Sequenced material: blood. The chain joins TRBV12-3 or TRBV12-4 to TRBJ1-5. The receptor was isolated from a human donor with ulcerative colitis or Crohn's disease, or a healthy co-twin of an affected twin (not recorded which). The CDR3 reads CASSVLNQPQHF.